This T cell receptor beta chain was captured in a study of blood T cell repertoires in COVID-19. In the study overall: Samples representing acute and convalescent COVID-19 were sourced from the United States, Italy and Spain.

Here immunoSEQ multiplex PCR was the method, and the copy in TCRdb shows in-frame clones only, minus some. Among 74,000 or so clones listed, 75% to 90% were seen once. The ends lost 0 bases at V and 4 bases at J; junction bases unmatched: 3. The length of the CDR3 is 16 residues. The germline V gene encodes CDR1 SNHLY and CDR2 FYNNEI. The V and J genes are TRBV2 and TRBJ2-5; 12 positions agree with TRBD1. The receptor's source is a man aged 45-65 years with acute or convalescent COVID-19. The sample was peripheral blood. The CDR3 loop is CASSEAGDRGRETQYF. CDR3 nucleotide sequence: TGTGCCAGCAGTGAAGCGGGGGACAGGGGGCGAGAGACCCAGTACTTC.